The next 20 T cell receptor beta chains were all read from a single sample in a study of OX40 agonist ivuxolimab in advanced cancers. Sequencing used immunoSEQ multiplex PCR; TCRdb keeps in-frame clones, though not all of them. The table records about 90,000 clones, 87% of them present only once. The sample consisted of CD4+ or CD8+ T cells sorted from blood, taken in a trial of the OX40 agonist ivuxolimab. The receptors stem from an adult with an advanced solid tumor such as melanoma, head and neck, liver or kidney cancer.

The chain links TRBV7-2 to TRBJ2-5; D is undetermined. CDR3 length equals 11 residues. V was shortened by 7 bases and J by 4 bases, with 7 bases between the two germline ends. The germline CDR1 and CDR2 sequences are SGHTA and FQGNSA. The CDR3 bases are TGTGCCAGCACCGAGATAGAGACCCAGTACTTC. This codes for CASTEIETQYF.

The chain combines TRBV12-5 with TRBJ1-1; D is unclear. Germline lookup yields CDR1 LGHNT and CDR2 FRNRAP. Trimming left V 6 bases short and J 5 bases short, with 13 bases between. The CDR3 length is 13 residues. This CDR3 is CASGPDRATEAFF. In nucleotides, the CDR3 is TGTGCTAGTGGCCCTGACCGGGCAACTGAAGCTTTCTTT. Combining the CDR3 with reference TRBV12-5 and TRBJ1-1 gives the whole variable domain DARVTQTPRHKVTEMGQEVTMRCQPILGHNTVFWYRQTMMQGLELLAYFRNRAPLDDSGMPKDRFSAEMPDATLATLKIQPSEPRDSAVYFCASGPDRATEAFFGQGTRLTVV.

V usage is TRBV19 and J usage is TRBJ2-5, with D perhaps TRBD1 (6 bases). This CDR3 contains 14 residues. Germline V gives CDR1 LNHDA, CDR2 SQIVND (reference sequence). Trimming stripped 2 bases from V and 5 bases from J, with 12 bases between. Written as DNA, the CDR3 is TGTGCCAGTAGTATAAGGGGGTGGGAGGAGACCCAGTACTTC. It encodes CASSIRGWEETQYF.

The rearrangement uses TRBV7-9 and TRBJ1-3; 8 bases agree with TRBD1. CDR3 length: 13 amino acids. Trimming at V came to 10 bases and at J to 8 bases, leaving 10 bases not matched to a gene. The germline V gene encodes CDR1 SEHNR and CDR2 FQNEAQ (reference sequence). The CDR3 DNA reads TGTGCCAACAATGCAGGGGGCGCGGACACCATATATTTT. Its translation: CANNAGGADTIYF.

The V and J genes are TRBV18 and TRBJ1-3; D unresolved. This CDR3 contains 14 residues. Per the germline V gene, CDR1 is KGHSH and CDR2 is LQKENI. Trimming pared 3 bases from V and 0 bases from J, leaving 6 bases between. CDR3 amino acids: CASSPDSSGNTIYF. The CDR3, as DNA: TGTGCCAGCTCACCCGATAGCTCTGGAAACACCATATATTTT.

The CDR3 sequence: CASSYSGGLAFF. The CDR3 region has the DNA TGTGCCAGCAGTTACTCCGGAGGGCTGGCTTTCTTT. The rearrangement uses TRBV6-5 and TRBJ1-1; D unclear. CDR1 and CDR2 (germline): MNHEY, SVGAGI. Trimming pared 0 bases from V and 11 bases from J, leaving 10 bases between. This CDR3 comprises 12 residues.

This chain links TRBV27 with TRBJ1-2; 8 nucleotides match TRBD1. Unmatched junction bases numbered 4, after V lost 6 bases and J lost 4 bases. This CDR3 comprises 13 residues. Looked up from germline, CDR1 is MNHEY and CDR2 is SMNVEV (reference sequence). The CDR3 here is CASRRDRGYGYTF. CDR3 nucleotides: TGTGCCAGCAGGAGAGACAGGGGCTATGGCTACACCTTC.

The chain links TRBV14 to TRBJ1-5, with D unclear. The CDR3 is 13 residues long. The V end was cut by 0 bases, the J end by 5 bases, with 5 bases between. Looked up from germline, CDR1 is SGHDN and CDR2 is FVKESK. CDR3 protein: CASSQERDQPQHF. DNA of the CDR3: TGTGCCAGCAGCCAAGAAAGGGATCAGCCCCAGCATTTT.

The genes are TRBV5-1 and TRBJ2-5; 7 nucleotides align to TRBD1. CDR1 and CDR2 (germline): SGHRS, YFSETQ. This CDR3 comprises 15 residues. The V segment lost 3 bases and the J segment 5 bases; nucleotides outside the gene matches: 10. CDR3 in DNA: TGCGCCAGCAGCTGGGACAGTAGGGTAGGGGAGACCCAGTACTTC. This translates into CASSWDSRVGETQYF. The variable domain in full, completed from reference TRBV5-1 and TRBJ2-5, reads KAGVTQTPRYLIKTRGQQVTLSCSPISGHRSVSWYQQTPGQGLQFLFEYFSETQRNKGNFPGRFSGRQFSNSRSEMNVSTLELGDSALYLCASSWDSRVGETQYFGPGTRLLVL.

A few counts support this clone. J is TRBJ1-2 and V is TRBV28; D unclear. The germline gives CDR1 MDHEN, CDR2 SYDVKM. V lost 4 bases to trimming and J lost 4 bases, with 10 bases between them. The CDR3 extends over 13 amino acids. In DNA form, the CDR3 reads TGTGCCAGCAGTTCGCCGGGTCGCTATGGCTACACCTTC. It specifies CASSSPGRYGYTF.

The rearrangement joins TRBV19 to TRBJ1-5; the D is unclear. Germline V CDR1 and CDR2: LNHDA, SQIVND (reference sequence). The CDR3 runs 15 residues. V gave up 8 bases and J gave up 5 bases, with 19 bases separating them. The CDR3 DNA is TGTGCCAGTTCTGAGAAAGGAGACTCGCATCAGCCCCAGCATTTT. It is translated as CASSEKGDSHQPQHF.

The chain has TRBV11-3 and TRBJ2-5; 10 bases are a match to TRBD1. The V segment lost 4 bases and the J segment 3 bases; nucleotides outside the gene matches: 5. The CDR3 length is 15 residues. Germline V gene lookup returns CDR1 SGHNT and CDR2 YENEEA. CDR3 nucleotides: TGTGCCAGCAGCTCCCTCGGGACAGGGGAAGAGACCCAGTACTTC. It encodes CASSSLGTGEETQYF. The full variable domain, in which reference TRBV11-3 and TRBJ2-5 provide the parts outside the CDR3, is EAGVVQSPRYKIIEKKQPVAFWCNPISGHNTLYWYLQNLGQGPELLIRYENEEAVDDSQLPKDRFSAERLKGVDSTLKIQPAELGDSAVYLCASSSLGTGEETQYFGPGTRLLVL.

The rearrangement joins TRBV2 to TRBJ1-3; 7 bases map to TRBD1. This CDR3 comprises 12 residues. Germline CDR1 and CDR2: SNHLY and FYNNEI. CDR3 protein: CATGVSGNTIYF. The CDR3 coding sequence is TGTGCTACAGGGGTCTCTGGAAACACCATATATTTT.

This clone was recorded once. The chain has TRBV7-2 and TRBJ1-2; 7 bases map to TRBD1. Germline V gene sequence: CDR1 SGHTA, CDR2 FQGNSA. Unmatched junction bases numbered 2, after V lost 3 bases and J lost 4 bases. This CDR3 spans 13 amino acids. CDR3 protein: CASSFDRVYGYTF. CDR3 coding DNA: TGTGCCAGCAGCTTTGACAGGGTCTATGGCTACACCTTC.

This chain joins TRBV10-3 and TRBJ2-1, with TRBD2 matching 11 bases. The CDR3 has 14 amino acids. The V gene end was trimmed by 11 bases and the J gene end by 7 bases; junction bases not matched to a gene: 10. Germline CDR1 is ENHRY and CDR2 is SYGVKD. The CDR3 sequence: CAGGLAGGWNEQFF. CDR3 in DNA: TGTGCCGGGGGCTTAGCGGGAGGGTGGAATGAGCAGTTCTTC.

The chain is built from TRBV5-5 and TRBJ2-2; D is unclear. Trimming took 5 bases from V and 4 from J, leaving 9 bases between them. Germline CDR1 SGHKS, CDR2 YYEKEE (reference sequence). The CDR3 contains 13 residues. The CDR3 loop reads CASSMRPTGELFF. The CDR3 region has the DNA TGTGCCAGCAGTATGCGCCCCACCGGGGAGCTGTTTTTT.

The chain carries TRBV6-1 and TRBJ2-3; D possibly matches TRBD1 or TRBD2 (5 bases each). The CDR3 spans 15 residues. V was pared by 4 bases and J by 2 bases, with 13 bases between. Germline V lookup: CDR1 MNHNS, CDR2 SASEGT. The CDR3 DNA reads as TGTGCCAGCAGTGTACAGGCCGGGGCCACAGATACGCAGTATTTT. As protein: CASSVQAGATDTQYF.

V and J are TRBV19 and TRBJ1-1; D perhaps matches TRBD1 (5 bases). CDR3 size: 14 residues. Germline V gene data show CDR1 as LNHDA and CDR2 as SQIVND (reference sequence). The V and J ends lost 7 bases and 2 bases respectively, with 14 bases between them. The CDR3 coding sequence is TGTGCCAGTATTCCTGGCAGGGCAAACACTGAAGCTTTCTTT. Its protein is CASIPGRANTEAFF.

The chain uses TRBV18 and TRBJ2-7; D might be TRBD2 (7 bases). Germline assignment: CDR1 KGHSH and CDR2 LQKENI. Trimming took 2 bases from V and 6 from J, leaving 14 bases between them. This CDR3 spans 14 amino acids. CDR3 bases: TGTGCCAGCTCACCAACAGCAGGGGAGGGCGAGCAGTACTTC. This translates into CASSPTAGEGEQYF.

V usage is TRBV7-6 and J usage is TRBJ2-5, with D possibly being TRBD1 (5 bases). CDR1 is SGHVS and CDR2 is FNYEAQ in the germline V gene. V lost 8 bases and J lost 3, with 10 bases in between. The CDR3 runs 12 residues. The CDR3 here is CASAQGEETQYF. The CDR3 nucleotides are TGTGCCAGCGCCCAGGGTGAAGAGACCCAGTACTTC.